This entry describes one TCR beta chain. Its binding antigen is unknown. Base qualities are missing; no much larger clone stands one base away. This sample is part of a study of blood T cell repertoires in COVID-19 (dated by TCRdb to 2020 to 2022). At the level of the whole study: Samples covering the acute and convalescent phases of COVID-19 were provided by collaborators in the United States, Italy and Spain. The prospective study material was composed of cDNA or gDNA derived from T cells, B-cell-depleted T cells, or PBMCs. The dataset comprised deeply sampled blood TCRbeta repertoires from subjects exposed to, actively infected with, or recovered from COVID-19. A freely available public database, intended as a resource for researchers studying the immune response to SARS-CoV-2, is where the repertoires were released. Samples came from the ongoing ImmuneRACE study (first 160 participants) plus 1,254 subjects from 6 global collaborators. Sample metadata almost always included a de-identified subject ID, COVID-19 status, age in years and sex. Where available, HLA class I and class II types were taken from metadata supplied by the sample provider and were not determined by assay-based typing. General conclusions and limits of the study: The quantity of clinical and demographic metadata differed by source and by participant and was supplied without curation.

Trimming at the junction amounts to 0 bases on V and 3 bases on J, and the germline ends lie 17 bases apart. Spanning cysteine to phenylalanine, the CDR3 consists of 16 amino acids. Only CDR3 DNA is held: 48 bases, read in frame from base 1. Taken from the germline V gene (reference sequence), the CDR1 and CDR2 loops are GTSNPN and SVGIG. Each collaborating institution followed its own protocols to collect whole blood in K2EDTA tubes. Collaborator samples were shipped for TCRbeta analysis as frozen whole blood, isolated PBMCs, or DNA extracted from either sample type. The immunoSEQ Assay, a bias-controlled multiplex PCR, was used to amplify TCRbeta CDR3 regions from genomic DNA. The paper's data handling went like this. Within the assay, amplification of reference gene primers was used to estimate how many nucleated cells each sample contained. To quantify the absolute abundance of each unique TCRbeta CDR3 rearrangement, sequence reads were collapsed and filtered. For each sample, productive Simpson clonality was calculated by taking the square root of Simpson's diversity index across productive rearrangements. TCRdb's version of the immuneACCESS table is confined to in-frame rearrangements and falls short of the full clone set. An unresolved V gene accounts for under half of the shortfall where checked; the remainder is of unknown origin. V, J and clone size were drawn from that table, and D and trimming were deduced from the DNA. Here the sample has about 180,000 clones; 80% to 90% occur a single time. Of the sample, around 8.6% falls within the top ten clones.

The chain uses TRBV30 and TRBJ1-1; TRBD1 is a weak D gene call, 5 bases matching. The source material was peripheral blood. The TCR originated in a man between 45 and 60 years old with active or convalescent COVID-19. CDR3 region: CAWSVLGGLFHTEAFF. The sequence in DNA is TGTGCCTGGAGTGTCCTCGGGGGACTTTTCCACACTGAAGCTTTCTTT. Extended through the reference TRBV30 and TRBJ1-1 proteins, this CDR3 yields the full variable domain: SQTIHQWPATLVQPVGSPLSLECTVEGTSNPNLYWYRQAAGRGLQLLFYSVGIGQISSEVPQNLSASRPQDRQFILSSKKLLLSDSGFYLCAWSVLGGLFHTEAFFGQGTRLTVV.